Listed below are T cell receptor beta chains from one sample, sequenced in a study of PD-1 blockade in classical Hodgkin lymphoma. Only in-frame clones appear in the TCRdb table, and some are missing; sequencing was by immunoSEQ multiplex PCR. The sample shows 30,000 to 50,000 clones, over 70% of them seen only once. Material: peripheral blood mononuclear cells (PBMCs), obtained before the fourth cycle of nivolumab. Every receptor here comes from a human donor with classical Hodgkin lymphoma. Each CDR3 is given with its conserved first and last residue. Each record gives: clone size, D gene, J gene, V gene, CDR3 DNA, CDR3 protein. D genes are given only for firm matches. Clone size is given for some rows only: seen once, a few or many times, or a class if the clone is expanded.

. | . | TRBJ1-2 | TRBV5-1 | TGCGCCAGCAGCTCTACCCTCTATGGCTACACCTTC | CASSSTLYGYTF
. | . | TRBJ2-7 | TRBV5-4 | TGTGCCAGCAGCTTTCCTGGGGGAATCGACGAGCAGTACTTC | CASSFPGGIDEQYF
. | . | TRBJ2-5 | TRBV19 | TGTGCCAGTAGTATTATGGGTTCCGCAGAGACCCAGTACTTC | CASSIMGSAETQYF
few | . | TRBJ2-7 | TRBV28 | TGTGCCAGCAGTCCTAGGGGCTACGAGCAGTACTTC | CASSPRGYEQYF
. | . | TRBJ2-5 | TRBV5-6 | TGTGCCAGCACCCTACAAAGGGGATCTCAAGAGACCCAGTACTTC | CASTLQRGSQETQYF
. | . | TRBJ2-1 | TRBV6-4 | TGTGCCAGCAGTGAGAGGGGGGACTCCTACAATGAGCAGTTCTTC | CASSERGDSYNEQFF
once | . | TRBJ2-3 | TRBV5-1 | TGCGCCAGCAGCTTGACGGGGGACTGGGTTGATACGCAGTATTTT | CASSLTGDWVDTQYF
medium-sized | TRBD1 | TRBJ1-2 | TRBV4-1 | TGCGCCAGCAGCTCTACGACAGGACAGGACTATGGCTACACCTTC | CASSSTTGQDYGYTF
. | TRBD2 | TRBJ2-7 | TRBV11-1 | TGTGCCAGCAGCTCAACCGACAGTTTTCGCGCTTTAGCGGGGCAGTACTTC | CASSSTDSFRALAGQYF
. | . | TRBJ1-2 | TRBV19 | TGTGCCAGTAGTATAGTGACAGGCCATGGCTACACCTTC | CASSIVTGHGYTF
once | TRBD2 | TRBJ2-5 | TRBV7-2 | TGTGCCAGTAGAATCGCGGGGGGGATTGAGACCCAGTACTTC | CASRIAGGIETQYF
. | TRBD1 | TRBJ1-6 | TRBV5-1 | TGCGCCAGCAGCTACGGGACAGGGGTCTATAATTCACCCCTCCACTTT | CASSYGTGVYNSPLHF
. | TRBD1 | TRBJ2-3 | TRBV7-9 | TGTGCCAGCAGCTTTCCAGGGGGCCTCACAGATACGCAGTATTTT | CASSFPGGLTDTQYF
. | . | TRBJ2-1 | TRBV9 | TGTGCCAGCAGCGAAATCGGGTGGGGTGAGCAGTTCTTC | CASSEIGWGEQFF
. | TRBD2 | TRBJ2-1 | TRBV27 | TGTGCCAGCAGTTTATCGGCAACGAGCGGGGGGGCCAGGGAGCAGTTCTTC | CASSLSATSGGAREQFF
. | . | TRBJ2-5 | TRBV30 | TGTGCCTGGAGCGTCGGAGGAGTAGAGACCCAGTACTTC | CAWSVGGVETQYF
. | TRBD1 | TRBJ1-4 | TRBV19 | TGTGCCAGTAGTATTTTATCGGGACAGGGAAATGAAAAACTGTTTTTT | CASSILSGQGNEKLFF
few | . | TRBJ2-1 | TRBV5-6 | TGTGCCAGCAGCCTCGGGGACAATGAGCAGTTCTTC | CASSLGDNEQFF
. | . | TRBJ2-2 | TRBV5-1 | TGCGCCAGCAGCCCGGGGGCCGGGGAGCTGTTTTTT | CASSPGAGELFF
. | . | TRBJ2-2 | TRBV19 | TGTGCCACCCGGCCGCAGGGGAACACCGGGGAGCTGTTTTTT | CATRPQGNTGELFF
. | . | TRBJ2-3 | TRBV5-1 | TGCGCCAGCAGCATGGGACTCACAGATACGCAGTATTTT | CASSMGLTDTQYF
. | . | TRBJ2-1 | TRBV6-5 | TGTGCCAGCACCCGGGATATCCGAAACAATGAGCAGTTCTTC | CASTRDIRNNEQFF
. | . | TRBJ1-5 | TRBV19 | TGTGCCAGTAGTACTCTCGACAGGAGGAATCAGCCCCAGCATTTT | CASSTLDRRNQPQHF
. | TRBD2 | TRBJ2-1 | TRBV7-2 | TGTGCCAGCAGCTTAGTGGCTAGCGGGTGGGATGAGCAGTTCTTC | CASSLVASGWDEQFF
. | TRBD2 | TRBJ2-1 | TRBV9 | TGTGCCAGCAGCGTTAGCGGGGCTCTCTCCTACAATGAGCAGTTCTTC | CASSVSGALSYNEQFF
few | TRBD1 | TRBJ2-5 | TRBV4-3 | TGCGCCAGCAGCCCCCAACAGGGGAAGGAGACCCAGTACTTC | CASSPQQGKETQYF
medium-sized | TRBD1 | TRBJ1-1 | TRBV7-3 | TGTGCCAGCAGCTTGACAGGGGGTGAGACTGAAGCTTTCTTT | CASSLTGGETEAFF
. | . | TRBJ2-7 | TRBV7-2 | TGTGCCAGCAGTTTGAGCTCCTACGAGCAGTACTTC | CASSLSSYEQYF
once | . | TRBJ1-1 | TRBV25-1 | TGTGCCAGCAGTGAAGGGTCGGCCACTGAAGCTTTCTTT | CASSEGSATEAFF
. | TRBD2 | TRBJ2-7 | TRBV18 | TGTGCCAGCTCAACGGGACTAGCGGTCTACGAGCAGTACTTC | CASSTGLAVYEQYF
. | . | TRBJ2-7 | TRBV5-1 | TGCGCCAGCAGCTTGGGCAGACAGCACTCCTACGAGCAGTACTTC | CASSLGRQHSYEQYF
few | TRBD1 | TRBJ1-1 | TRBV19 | TGTGCCAGTAACAGGGACAGTCAGAACACTGAAGCTTTCTTT | CASNRDSQNTEAFF
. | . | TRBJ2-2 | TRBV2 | TGTGCCAGCAGTGGGACATCCTACACCGGGGAGCTGTTTTTT | CASSGTSYTGELFF
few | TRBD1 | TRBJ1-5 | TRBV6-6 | TGTGCCAGCAGTTTGACAGGGTTCAATCAGCCCCAGCATTTT | CASSLTGFNQPQHF
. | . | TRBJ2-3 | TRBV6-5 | TGTGCCAGCAGTTCCCTTACAAGCACAGATACGCAGTATTTT | CASSSLTSTDTQYF
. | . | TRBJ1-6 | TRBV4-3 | TGCGCCAGCAGCCAAGAAGACAGCGTAGAGGCTAATTCACCCCTCCACTTT | CASSQEDSVEANSPLHF
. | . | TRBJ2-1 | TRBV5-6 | TGTGCCAGCAGCTCGGTGGTTGAGCAGTTCTTC | CASSSVVEQFF
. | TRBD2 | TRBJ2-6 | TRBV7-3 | TGTGCCAGCAGCTTAGGCCTAGCGGCGGGGGCCAACGTCCTGACTTTC | CASSLGLAAGANVLTF
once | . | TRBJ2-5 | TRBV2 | TGTGCCAGCAGGGCAGACCACCAAGAGACCCAGTACTTC | CASRADHQETQYF
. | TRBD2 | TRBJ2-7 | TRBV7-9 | TGTGCCAGCAGCAAATCCCCACTAGCGAAGCCCTACGAGCAGTACTTC | CASSKSPLAKPYEQYF
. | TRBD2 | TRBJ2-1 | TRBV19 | TGTGCCAGTAGTGCGATAGCGGGGGTGAATGAGCAGTTCTTC | CASSAIAGVNEQFF
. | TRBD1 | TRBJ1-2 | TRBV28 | TGTGCCAGCAGACAGGGGGGCTACACCTTC | CASRQGGYTF
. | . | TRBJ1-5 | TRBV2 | TGTGCCAGCAGTGAGGCGGTCAGGACCGTTAATCAGCCCCAGCATTTT | CASSEAVRTVNQPQHF
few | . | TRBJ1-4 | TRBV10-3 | TGTGCCATCAGGGGACTGGACGAAAAACTGTTTTTT | CAIRGLDEKLFF
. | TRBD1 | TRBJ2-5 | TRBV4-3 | TGCGCCAGCAGCGAAATGGCCGGGACAGGGCGAGAGACCCAGTACTTC | CASSEMAGTGRETQYF
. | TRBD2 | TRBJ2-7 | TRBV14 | TGTGCCAGCAGCCAAGGGACTAGCTTATTTTCCTACGAGCAGTACTTC | CASSQGTSLFSYEQYF
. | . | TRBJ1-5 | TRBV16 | TGTGCCAGCAGCCAATCGATCAGGGGTGGCAATCAGCCCCAGCATTTT | CASSQSIRGGNQPQHF
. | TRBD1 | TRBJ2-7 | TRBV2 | TGTGCCAGCAGTGGGGGACAGGGAATCTACGAGCAGTACTTC | CASSGGQGIYEQYF
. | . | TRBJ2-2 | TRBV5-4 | TGTGCCAGCAGCTTGGCGGGGTCTTACACCGGGGAGCTGTTTTTT | CASSLAGSYTGELFF
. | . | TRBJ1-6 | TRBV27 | TGTGCCAGCCGTCTAAGCTCCTATAATTCACCCCTCCACTTT | CASRLSSYNSPLHF
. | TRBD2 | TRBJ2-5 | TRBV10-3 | TGTGCCATCAGTGCTAGCGGGGGGGCCCGAGAGACCCAGTACTTC | CAISASGGARETQYF
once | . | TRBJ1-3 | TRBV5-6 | TGTGCCAGCAGCTTGGATCAAATCTTGCTTACCGGATCTGGAAACACCATATATTTT | CASSLDQILLTGSGNTIYF
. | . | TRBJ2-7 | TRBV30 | TGTGCCTGGAGGGCCGGACTGTTCTACGAGCAGTACTTC | CAWRAGLFYEQYF
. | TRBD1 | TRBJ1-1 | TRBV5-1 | TGCGCCAGCAGCGTGACAGGGAGTGGCACTGAAGCTTTCTTT | CASSVTGSGTEAFF
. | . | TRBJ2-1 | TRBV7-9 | TGTGCCAGCAGCACGCGACCGGCAATTACGGTCAATGAGCAGTTCTTC | CASSTRPAITVNEQFF